This T cell receptor beta chain was sequenced in a study of regulatory T cells in long-lasting Graves disease. Building of the TCR beta libraries involved iRepertoire HTBI primers and Arm-PCR of CDR3 regions. TCRdb called the multiplex PCR reads again in MiXCR, with one record for every CDR3 protein. The sample includes around 400,000 distinct CDR3 sequences, around 15% of them seen just once. The sample's time point: newly diagnosed GD, antithyroid drugs for less than 3 months. The TCR library was made from RNA that had been extracted from PBMCs in TRIzol. As collected, the peripheral blood samples measured 8 to 9 milliliters each and went into EDTA tubes. The specimen comprised peripheral blood mononuclear cells (PBMCs), sampled at new diagnosis, from a patient treated with antithyroid drugs. The TCR comes from a female donor with Graves disease.

The CDR3 protein is CASSEDRRDTEAFF. The CDR3 DNA follows: TGTGCCAGCAGTGAGGACAGGCGGGACACTGAAGCTTTCTTT. The V and J genes are TRBV2 and TRBJ1-1; TRBD1 matches 7 bases. Trimming at V came to 3 bases and at J to 3 bases, leaving 4 bases not matched to a gene. Per germline, CDR1 SNHLY and CDR2 FYNNEI. This CDR3 contains 14 residues.